What follows describes a single T cell receptor (beta chain). The data belong to a study of blood T cell repertoires in COVID-19. The wider study: The samples span acute and convalescent COVID-19 from the United States, Italy and Spain. T cells, B-cell-depleted T cells, or PBMCs provided the cDNA or gDNA that served as material.

In the original analysis: Estimates of nucleated cell counts were drawn from the amplification of reference gene primers. Some clones are missing from TCRdb's copy, which holds only in-frame ones; the method was immunoSEQ multiplex PCR. Clone size and the V and J calls come from that table; the DNA yielded D and trimming. The sample lists around 270,000 clones, 84% occurring once. This CDR3 is 15 amino acids long. The germline gives CDR1 SGHRS, CDR2 YFSETQ. The V and J ends lost 5 bases and 0 bases respectively, with 12 bases between them. This TCR came from a woman between 40 and 55 years old who had recovered from COVID-19. V is TRBV5-1 and J is TRBJ2-1; TRBD2 is a possible D gene (7 bases). Sequencing input: peripheral blood. CDR3 nucleotide sequence: TGCGCCAGCAGGGGAGGGACAAGCTCCTACAATGAGCAGTTCTTC. Protein product: CASRGGTSSYNEQFF.